The count of the clone carrying this T cell receptor (beta chain) is one. The target antigen is unknown. V shed 3 bases, J shed 7 bases, and the junction held 6 bases outside the gene matches. CDR1 and CDR2 from the germline V gene are MGHDK and SYGVNS. The CDR3 is 15 amino acids. The data were obtained in a study of blood T cells in healthy people across ages. Study findings and constraints: It was not known whether donors were CMV positive (a possible confounder of expanded clonotype changes). In these data, TCR beta diversity tracked strongly with naive T cell percentage. Older age coincided with a roughly linear decline in TCR beta diversity per million T cells.

A J-beta primer mix and a sample-barcoded 5' primer were used in a second PCR of roughly 6 to 11 cycles. TCRdb re-called the 5' RACE reads with MiXCR, one entry per CDR3 protein. The sample contains about 1.5 million distinct CDR3 sequences, approximately 39% of which appear only once. The TCR originated in a woman under 30 in good health. The sequencing input was blood. This chain connects TRBV25-1 to TRBJ1-2, with TRBD1 matching over 12 bases. CDR3 residues: CASSESGTGGVGYTF. Here the CDR3 DNA reads TGTGCCAGCAGTGAGTCCGGGACAGGGGGCGTTGGCTACACCTTC.